This entry concerns a single T cell receptor beta chain. This CDR3 has 15 residues. CDR1 is SQVTM and CDR2 is ANQGSEA in the germline V gene. UMI-labeled 5' RACE yielded the TCR beta libraries. TCRdb reprocessed the 5' RACE reads and reports one entry per CDR3 protein, with no DNA. The sample features 4,500 to 7,000 distinct CDR3 sequences, with roughly 20% in its top ten. This sample is drawn from a study of human CD8 memory T cell subsets. The genes are TRBV29-1 and TRBJ2-1; TCRdb outputs TRBD1, but without DNA this stays unchecked. Sample: CD8+ T cells from PBMCs. This receptor was identified in a human donor in good health. The chain's CDR3 is CSVGGTPSSYNEQFF.